This is a list of T cell receptor beta chains from one sample in a study of blood T cells in healthy people across ages. MiXCR, applied by TCRdb to the 5' RACE reads, yields one record per CDR3 protein. The data hold 600,000 to 800,000 distinct CDR3 sequences, with 52% observed a single time. The sequenced sample consisted of blood. These receptors originate from an elderly woman in good health. The CDR3 runs from the conserved cysteine through the conserved F or W. Fields, in order: D gene, J gene, clone size, V gene, CDR3 protein, CDR3 DNA. The D gene is left open where the match is weak. Clone sizes are given selectively: once, few, many, or a class where the clone is expanded.

D: .; J: TRBJ2-7; size: .; V: TRBV9; CDR3: CASSVSFTGSPGPDEQYF; DNA: TGTGCCAGCAGCGTATCATTCACCGGCTCTCCTGGCCCAGACGAGCAGTACTTC
D: .; J: TRBJ2-1; size: .; V: TRBV5-4; CDR3: CASSLALGTNVWNEQFF; DNA: TGTGCCAGCAGCTTGGCCCTTGGGACAAATGTGTGGAATGAGCAGTTCTTC
D: .; J: TRBJ1-2; size: once; V: TRBV6-2/TRBV6-3; CDR3: CASSIPYDGYTF; DNA: TGTGCCAGTTCTATCCCCTACGATGGCTACACCTTC
D: .; J: TRBJ2-2; size: once; V: TRBV3-1; CDR3: CASSQRKRGNTGELFF; DNA: TGTGCCAGCAGTCAACGAAAAAGAGGGAACACCGGGGAGCTGTTTTTT
D: TRBD1; J: TRBJ2-1; size: .; V: TRBV12-3/TRBV12-4; CDR3: CASSFQGANEQFF; DNA: TGTGCCAGCAGTTTCCAGGGGGCCAATGAGCAGTTCTTC
D: .; J: TRBJ1-3; size: .; V: TRBV2; CDR3: CASSLREAPGNTIYF; DNA: TGTGCCAGCAGCCTCCGGGAGGCACCTGGAAACACCATATATTTT
D: .; J: TRBJ2-3; size: once; V: TRBV29-1; CDR3: CSVGQGVRDTQYF; DNA: TGCAGCGTTGGGCAGGGCGTAAGAGATACGCAGTATTTT
D: .; J: TRBJ2-1; size: .; V: TRBV11-2; CDR3: CASSFTISSDFEQFF; DNA: TGTGCCAGCAGCTTCACGATTAGCTCGGATTTCGAGCAGTTCTTC
D: TRBD1; J: TRBJ2-5; size: .; V: TRBV29-1; CDR3: CSVDRLGQGAGETQYF; DNA: TGCAGCGTTGACCGGTTGGGACAGGGGGCAGGAGAGACCCAGTACTTC
D: .; J: TRBJ2-7; size: few; V: TRBV20-1; CDR3: CSAAKTRYNEQYF; DNA: TGCAGTGCTGCGAAGACTAGATACAATGAGCAGTACTTC
D: .; J: TRBJ2-5; size: .; V: TRBV7-2; CDR3: CASSPPGAQETQYF; DNA: TGTGCCAGCAGCCCCCCCGGGGCCCAAGAGACCCAGTACTTC
D: .; J: TRBJ2-7; size: .; V: TRBV10-3; CDR3: CAISDQGGRDYEQYF; DNA: TGTGCCATCAGTGATCAGGGGGGGAGGGACTACGAGCAGTACTTC
D: .; J: TRBJ1-2; size: .; V: TRBV20-1; CDR3: CSAREEQVRGNTF; DNA: TGCAGTGCTAGAGAGGAACAGGTCAGAGGAAACACCTTC
D: TRBD1; J: TRBJ1-1; size: .; V: TRBV4-1; CDR3: CASSQGQGRTEAFF; DNA: TGCGCCAGCAGCCAGGGACAGGGTCGGACTGAAGCTTTCTTT
D: .; J: TRBJ2-5; size: .; V: TRBV12-3/TRBV12-4; CDR3: CASSPNYAQETQYF; DNA: TGTGCCAGCAGTCCCAACTACGCTCAAGAGACCCAGTACTTC
D: .; J: TRBJ2-7; size: once; V: TRBV25-1; CDR3: CASSESTGHDPYEQYF; DNA: TGTGCCAGCAGTGAATCTACTGGACACGACCCCTACGAGCAGTACTTC
D: .; J: TRBJ2-5; size: .; V: TRBV11-1; CDR3: CASSPSLAGLSETQYF; DNA: TGTGCCAGCAGCCCCTCCTTGGCAGGGCTCTCAGAGACCCAGTACTTC
D: TRBD1; J: TRBJ2-4; size: many; V: TRBV29-1; CDR3: CSVEDKRTGSAKNIQYF; DNA: TGCAGCGTTGAAGATAAGCGGACAGGGTCAGCCAAAAACATTCAGTACTTC
D: .; J: TRBJ2-6; size: .; V: TRBV4-2; CDR3: CASSQDLAGANVLTF; DNA: TGTGCCAGCAGCCAAGATCTGGCTGGGGCCAACGTCCTGACTTTC
D: .; J: TRBJ1-4; size: .; V: TRBV7-3; CDR3: CASSENRGNNEKLFF; DNA: TGTGCCAGCAGCGAAAACCGAGGGAATAATGAAAAACTGTTTTTT
D: .; J: TRBJ2-1; size: .; V: TRBV7-8; CDR3: CASSTLQSPYERFF; DNA: TGTGCCAGCAGCACGCTGCAAAGCCCCTACGAGCGGTTCTTC
D: .; J: TRBJ2-5; size: many; V: TRBV7-9; CDR3: CASSSGHDVPETQYF; DNA: TGTGCCAGCAGCTCGGGCCATGACGTACCCGAGACCCAGTACTTC
D: .; J: TRBJ1-4; size: .; V: TRBV30; CDR3: CAWSTYREGEELFF; DNA: TGTGCCTGGAGTACCTACAGGGAGGGTGAAGAACTGTTTTTT
D: .; J: TRBJ2-5; size: few; V: TRBV7-2; CDR3: CASSLVGYIQQETQYF; DNA: TGTGCCAGCAGCTTAGTAGGTTATATCCAGCAAGAGACCCAGTACTTC
D: TRBD1; J: TRBJ2-5; size: many; V: TRBV5-1; CDR3: CASSLALDRGQETQYF; DNA: TGCGCCAGCAGCTTGGCCCTAGACAGGGGGCAAGAGACCCAGTACTTC
D: .; J: TRBJ2-4; size: .; V: TRBV29-1; CDR3: CSVVGNIQYF; DNA: TGCAGCGTCGTAGGGAACATTCAGTACTTC
D: .; J: TRBJ1-2; size: few; V: TRBV2; CDR3: CASRRTVLGYTF; DNA: TGTGCCAGCAGACGGACGGTGTTGGGCTACACCTTC
D: .; J: TRBJ1-2; size: .; V: TRBV21-1; CDR3: CASRKIRGQDGYTF; DNA: TGTGCCAGCCGAAAGATCAGGGGGCAGGATGGCTACACCTTC
D: .; J: TRBJ1-5; size: .; V: TRBV30; CDR3: CAWSKWQGTQPQHF; DNA: TGTGCCTGGAGTAAGTGGCAGGGCACTCAGCCCCAGCATTTT
D: TRBD2; J: TRBJ2-3; size: .; V: TRBV29-1; CDR3: CSVDGLAGPTDTQYF; DNA: TGCAGCGTTGACGGTCTAGCGGGCCCCACAGATACGCAGTATTTT
D: TRBD1; J: TRBJ1-1; size: .; V: TRBV7-2; CDR3: CASSPYAGTGTEAFF; DNA: TGTGCCAGCAGCCCATACGCAGGGACAGGCACTGAAGCTTTCTTT
D: TRBD2; J: TRBJ2-1; size: .; V: TRBV20-1; CDR3: CSAISASGGSGDEQFF; DNA: TGCAGTGCTATATCAGCCTCGGGCGGGAGCGGCGATGAGCAGTTCTTC
D: .; J: TRBJ2-7; size: many; V: TRBV5-1; CDR3: CASSKGFSYEQYF; DNA: TGCGCCAGCAGCAAAGGGTTCTCCTACGAGCAGTACTTC
D: .; J: TRBJ2-5; size: once; V: TRBV20-1; CDR3: CSARDRGYQETQYF; DNA: TGCAGTGCTAGAGACCGGGGGTACCAAGAGACCCAGTACTTC
D: .; J: TRBJ1-5; size: few; V: TRBV6-6; CDR3: CASSSGFNQPQHF; DNA: TGTGCCAGCAGTTCAGGGTTTAATCAGCCCCAGCATTTT
D: TRBD1; J: TRBJ2-7; size: .; V: TRBV7-9; CDR3: CASSLRDRGLYEQYF; DNA: TGTGCCAGCAGCCTCCGGGACAGGGGGCTTTACGAGCAGTACTTC
D: .; J: TRBJ2-5; size: .; V: TRBV29-1; CDR3: CSVGLESTQYF; DNA: TGCAGCGTTGGGCTGGAGTCCACCCAGTACTTC
D: .; J: TRBJ2-1; size: .; V: TRBV21-1; CDR3: CASSIGQTPAPDNEQFF; DNA: TGTGCCAGCAGCATCGGACAGACCCCAGCCCCGGACAATGAGCAGTTCTTC
D: TRBD2; J: TRBJ2-1; size: many; V: TRBV9; CDR3: CASSVATGGGIHEQFF; DNA: TGTGCCAGCAGCGTGGCAACGGGAGGGGGAATCCATGAGCAGTTCTTC
D: .; J: TRBJ2-5; size: .; V: TRBV11-2; CDR3: CASSPELGRRQETQYF; DNA: TGTGCCAGCAGCCCTGAGTTAGGACGGCGACAAGAGACCCAGTACTTC
D: .; J: TRBJ2-7; size: .; V: TRBV6-6; CDR3: CASGPGTYEQYF; DNA: TGTGCCAGCGGACCGGGAACCTACGAGCAGTACTTC
D: .; J: TRBJ2-2; size: .; V: TRBV29-1; CDR3: CSVGSARVTGELFF; DNA: TGCAGCGTCGGGTCAGCTAGAGTCACCGGGGAGCTGTTTTTT
D: TRBD2; J: TRBJ2-7; size: few; V: TRBV30; CDR3: CAWSVKSSGNNEQYF; DNA: TGTGCCTGGAGTGTAAAGTCTAGCGGAAACAATGAGCAGTACTTC
D: .; J: TRBJ2-3; size: few; V: TRBV29-1; CDR3: CSAEGGTTDTQYF; DNA: TGCAGCGCCGAGGGGGGGACCACAGATACGCAGTATTTT
D: .; J: TRBJ2-1; size: .; V: TRBV4-1; CDR3: CASSRNVGFHPENEQFF; DNA: TGCGCCAGCAGCCGGAACGTGGGTTTTCACCCCGAGAATGAGCAGTTCTTC
D: .; J: TRBJ2-5; size: .; V: TRBV20-1; CDR3: CSARDHQGQETQYF; DNA: TGCAGTGCTAGAGATCATCAGGGGCAAGAGACCCAGTACTTC
D: .; J: TRBJ1-1; size: .; V: TRBV7-2; CDR3: CASSFLGVDTEAFF; DNA: TGTGCCAGCAGCTTCCTAGGGGTTGACACTGAAGCTTTCTTT
D: TRBD2; J: TRBJ2-7; size: .; V: TRBV20-1; CDR3: CSAHSGRRTYEQYF; DNA: TGCAGTGCTCATAGCGGGAGGCGTACCTACGAGCAGTACTTC